This T cell receptor beta chain comes out of a study of T cells in localized non-small cell lung cancer. Overall study findings and caveats: Tumor trailed uninvolved adjacent lung in T cell clonality, which peaked there.

Repertoires were generated with immunoSEQ multiplex PCR, while TCRdb's copy carries only in-frame clones and drops some. The sample carries about 59,000 clones, roughly 90% recorded once. Germline loops: CDR1 SEHNR, CDR2 FQNEAQ (reference sequence). The length of the CDR3 is 15 residues. The trim removed 2 bases at V and 9 bases at J, leaving 10 bases unmatched. In the case of this clone: The antigen remains unidentified.

The gene calls are TRBV7-9 and TRBJ2-5, with 9 bases identical to TRBD2. Sequences were derived from peripheral blood, sampled before any cancer treatment. The clonotype originates from a woman aged 40-75 years with stage I lung adenocarcinoma. DNA for the CDR3: TGTGCCAGCAGCTTAAATCGGCAGCGGGGGGTCCCCCAGTACTTC. Protein product: CASSLNRQRGVPQYF.